The 17 T cell receptor beta chains below come from one sample, sequenced in a study of CD8 T cells in ankylosing spondylitis. Study results and caveats: A TCR beta motif made of several highly homologous variants seemed typical of ankylosing spondylitis blood.

Their target antigens are unknown. Via MiXCR, TCRdb re-called the 5' RACE reads, giving one row per CDR3 protein. This table has more than 600,000 distinct CDR3 sequences, roughly 19% appearing once. Sequencing was carried out using blood, either unsorted or a sorted T cell fraction (not recorded which). These receptors were obtained from a male donor with ankylosing spondylitis.

A few counts support this clonotype. The genes are TRBV20-1 and TRBJ1-5; D not certain. Per germline, CDR1 DFQATT and CDR2 SNEGSKA (reference sequence). V was shortened by 6 bases and J by 6 bases, with 12 bases between the two germline ends. The CDR3 has 12 amino acids. In DNA, the CDR3 is TGCAGTGCCGGCCAGTCGGGTCAGCCCCAGCATTTT. It codes for CSAGQSGQPQHF.

In this sample, this clonotype turned up a few times. This sequence joins TRBV4-2 and TRBJ2-1; 11 bases match TRBD2. Trimming at V came to 4 bases and at J to 9 bases, leaving 11 bases not matched to a gene. The CDR3 extends over 16 amino acids. CDR1 and CDR2 from the germline V gene are LGHNA and YNFKEQ. Here the CDR3 DNA reads TGTGCCAGCAGCCGCGACCCCGGGACTAGCGGTTTTGAGCAGTTCTTC. Its translation: CASSRDPGTSGFEQFF.

In its sample, this clonotype was seen a few times. The rearrangement links TRBV12-5 to TRBJ2-1; D is perhaps TRBD1 or TRBD2 (5 bases each). This CDR3 is built from 13 residues. The germline V gene has CDR1 LGHNT and CDR2 FRNRAP. Trimming shortened V by 6 bases and J by 8 bases, and 14 bases separated the two germline ends. CDR3 DNA sequence: TGTGCTAGTGGCCATCCCGGGGACCATGAGCAGTTCTTC. It specifies CASGHPGDHEQFF.

This clonotype has just a few counts. CDR3: CASRLTGAGKTTNEKLFF. In DNA form, the CDR3 reads TGTGCCAGCAGACTTACAGGGGCGGGAAAAACTACTAATGAAAAACTGTTTTTT. The chain recombines TRBV12-3 or TRBV12-4 with TRBJ1-4, with 7 bases lining up with TRBD1. J lost 2 bases, V lost 6 bases, and 15 bases had no gene match. The CDR3 is 18 residues long.

The gene calls are TRBV25-1 and TRBJ2-7; maybe TRBD2 (5 bases). This CDR3 has 17 residues. Germline V gives CDR1 MGHDK, CDR2 SYGVNS. The V and J ends lost 1 base and 7 bases respectively, with 23 bases between them. CDR3 region: CASSELGSGSTLGEQYF. CDR3 bases: TGTGCCAGCAGTGAATTGGGATCGGGGTCGACACTGGGGGAGCAGTACTTC.

This clonotype was counted many times. One end of the junction does not line up with germline, which may come from a read error. The rearrangement uses TRBV20-1 and TRBJ2-3; 9 bases agree with TRBD2. The CDR3 covers 11 residues. Germline V gene data show CDR1 as DFQATT and CDR2 as SNEGSKA (reference sequence). The CDR3 DNA follows: TGCAGTGCTAGTCCGGGACTAGCCGTGTCTTTT. It encodes CSASPGLAVSF.

The chain recombines TRBV9 with TRBJ1-2, with D possibly matching TRBD1 (6 bases). The CDR3 spans 13 residues. Germline CDR1 SGDLS, CDR2 YYNGEE. V was cut by 4 bases and J by 8 bases, with 15 bases left in between. CDR3 sequence: CASSPGGLGGYTF. The CDR3 bases are TGTGCCAGCAGCCCGGGGGGGCTGGGAGGCTACACCTTC.

The CDR3 sequence: CASSNLDRETQYF. In nucleotides, the CDR3 is TGTGCCAGCAGTAACCTCGACAGGGAGACCCAGTACTTC. The chain is built from TRBV6-5 and TRBJ2-5; a possible D gene is TRBD1 (6 bases). The germline V gene has CDR1 MNHEY and CDR2 SVGAGI. V lost 5 bases and J lost 5, with 12 bases in between. The CDR3 covers 13 residues.

This clonotype has only a few counts. This chain connects TRBV5-1 to TRBJ1-2, with D possibly matching TRBD1 (6 bases). V was clipped by 5 bases and J by 4 bases, with 15 bases between them. The germline gives CDR1 SGHRS, CDR2 YFSETQ. The CDR3 has 14 residues. This CDR3 reads CASRPPGQVYGYTF. Here the CDR3 DNA reads TGCGCCAGCAGGCCTCCGGGACAAGTCTATGGCTACACCTTC. Full variable domain (outside the CDR3, taken from reference TRBV5-1 and TRBJ1-2): KAGVTQTPRYLIKTRGQQVTLSCSPISGHRSVSWYQQTPGQGLQFLFEYFSETQRNKGNFPGRFSGRQFSNSRSEMNVSTLELGDSALYLCASRPPGQVYGYTFGSGTRLTVV.

This clonotype appeared a few times. The chain carries TRBV7-3 and TRBJ2-1; 8 bases are a match to TRBD2. The CDR3 is made up of 15 amino acids. Trimming at V came to 2 bases and at J to 9 bases, leaving 9 bases not matched to a gene. CDR1 is SGHTA and CDR2 is FQGTGA in the germline V gene. The CDR3: CASSLSGGGPSEQFF. DNA for the CDR3: TGTGCCAGCAGCTTATCGGGGGGGGGCCCTAGTGAGCAGTTCTTC.

This clonotype has ten or more counts. The CDR3 nucleotides are TGTGCCAGCAGCCTCACTGGAAGCTACGAGCAGTACTTC. Amino acid sequence: CASSLTGSYEQYF. This chain links TRBV27 with TRBJ2-7, with no clear D. Trimming took 6 bases from V and 3 from J, leaving 12 bases between them. Germline CDR1 MNHEY, CDR2 SMNVEV (reference sequence). The CDR3 is 13 residues long.

This clonotype has more than one count but fewer than ten. CDR3 DNA: TGTGCCAGCAGCTTGATCGGGACAGGGGACGGAAACACCATATATTTT. It specifies CASSLIGTGDGNTIYF. The rearrangement links TRBV5-6 to TRBJ1-3, with TRBD1 identical over 10 bases. CDR1 and CDR2 from the germline V gene are SGHDT and YYEEEE. J was trimmed by 4 bases and V by 1 base; bases with no gene match: 5. This CDR3 is built from 16 residues.

A few counts support this clonotype. This rearrangement joins TRBV2 to TRBJ2-7, with D uncertain. CDR3 size: 12 residues. Trimming removed 7 bases at V and 2 bases at J, with 9 bases between. CDR1 is SNHLY, CDR2 FYNNEI, per germline. The CDR3, as DNA: TGTGCCAGCATTGGGGTTACCTACGAGCAGTACTTC. Encoded protein: CASIGVTYEQYF.

This clonotype came up a few times. The chain is built from TRBV11-3 and TRBJ2-1; D could derive from TRBD1 or TRBD2 (5 bases each). Germline-derived CDR1 and CDR2 are SGHNT and YENEEA. V was trimmed by 5 bases and J by 3 bases, leaving 11 bases between them. The CDR3 spans 14 residues. CDR3 sequence (DNA): TGTGCCAGCAGCCCTGAGGGGAACTACAATGAGCAGTTCTTC. Translated: CASSPEGNYNEQFF.

This clonotype has more than one count but fewer than ten. The genes are TRBV11-2 and TRBJ2-1; 7 nucleotides agree with TRBD2. CDR1 SGHAT and CDR2 FQNNGV come from the germline V gene. There are 16 residues in the CDR3. V trimming: 6 bases; J trimming: 1 base; junction bases outside the gene matches: 9. The CDR3: CASRSIAGPSYNEQFF. The CDR3 DNA follows: TGTGCCAGCAGATCAATAGCGGGCCCATCCTACAATGAGCAGTTCTTC. The full variable domain, with the rest looked up from reference TRBV11-2 and TRBJ2-1, is EAGVAQSPRYKIIEKRQSVAFWCNPISGHATLYWYQQILGQGPKLLIQFQNNGVVDDSQLPKDRFSAERLKGVDSTLKIQPAKLEDSAVYLCASRSIAGPSYNEQFFGPGTRLTVL.

This clonotype has ten or more counts. V gene TRBV4-1 combines with J gene TRBJ2-3; 8 bases match TRBD2. The CDR3 totals 16 residues. CDR1 is MGHRA, CDR2 YSYEKL, per germline. Germline trimming cut 1 base from V and 3 bases from J; bases unmatched to any gene: 6. The CDR3 sequence: CASSQVTAGVTDTQYF. In DNA, the CDR3 is TGCGCCAGCAGCCAAGTAACAGCGGGAGTAACAGATACGCAGTATTTT.

This clonotype has only one observation. This chain uses TRBV7-2 with TRBJ2-7; D is uncertain. The germline V and J ends were trimmed by 5 bases and 7 bases, with 15 bases remaining between them. CDR1 and CDR2 from the germline V gene are SGHTA and FQGNSA. The CDR3 sequence is 13 residues long. Here the CDR3 DNA reads TGTGCCAGCAGCAACCGGGCCCGGCCTGAGCAGTACTTC. Translating gives CASSNRARPEQYF.